The 24 T cell receptor beta chains below all came from one sample that was sequenced in a study of T cell changes during pregnancy in multiple sclerosis. Assay: immunoSEQ multiplex PCR; the TCRdb copy retains only in-frame clones and omits some. The table includes about 48,000 clones, 88% detected once. The sequencing used CD4+ T cells from peripheral blood mononuclear cells, collected in the second trimester of pregnancy. The receptors originated from a female donor with multiple sclerosis, enrolled in a pregnancy study.

This rearrangement joins TRBV10-3 to TRBJ2-7; TRBD1 aligns across 8 bases. The trim removed 7 bases at V and 5 bases at J, leaving 16 bases unmatched. CDR1 is ENHRY and CDR2 is SYGVKD in the germline V gene. The CDR3 is 16 amino acids. CDR3 sequence reads: CAITPDRDPLWDEQYF. The CDR3 region has the DNA TGTGCCATCACCCCGGACAGGGATCCCCTTTGGGACGAGCAGTACTTC.

In its sample, this clone was seen a few times. The chain couples TRBV28 to TRBJ1-5, with 10 bases aligning to TRBD1. CDR1 and CDR2 from the germline V gene are MDHEN and SYDVKM. V gave up 7 bases and J gave up 6 bases; unmatched junction bases: 3. The CDR3 sequence is 13 residues long. CDR3 amino acids: CASKTGGPQPQHF. The CDR3 DNA reads as TGTGCCAGCAAGACAGGGGGCCCTCAGCCCCAGCATTTT. Full variable domain (remainder filled in from reference TRBV28 and TRBJ1-5): DVKVTQSSRYLVKRTGEKVFLECVQDMDHENMFWYRQDPGLGLRLIYFSYDVKMKEKGDIPEGYSVSREKKERFSLILESASTNQTSMYLCASKTGGPQPQHFGDGTRLSIL.

The chain joins TRBV4-1 to TRBJ1-2; D possibly corresponds to TRBD1 (5 bases). Germline-derived CDR1 and CDR2 are MGHRA and YSYEKL. This CDR3 has 14 amino acids. V was pared by 2 bases and J by 2 bases, with 9 bases between. This chain's CDR3 is CASSQQGLNYGYTF. The CDR3 DNA is TGCGCCAGCAGCCAACAGGGATTAAACTATGGCTACACCTTC.

The chain uses TRBV7-2 and TRBJ1-5; 9 positions match TRBD1. Trimming cost V 5 bases and J 6 bases; bases outside gene matches: 8. Per the germline V gene, CDR1 is SGHTA and CDR2 is FQGNSA. This CDR3 contains 15 residues. CDR3 protein: CASSPGQGNGQPQHF. The CDR3 region has the DNA TGTGCCAGCAGCCCGGGACAGGGAAACGGTCAGCCCCAGCATTTT. Together with reference TRBV7-2 and TRBJ1-5, the CDR3 gives the full variable domain: GAGVSQSPSNKVTEKGKDVELRCDPISGHTALYWYRQSLGQGLEFLIYFQGNSAPDKSGLPSDRFSAERTGGSVSTLTIQRTQQEDSAVYLCASSPGQGNGQPQHFGDGTRLSIL.

The genes are TRBV28 and TRBJ2-7; TRBD2 matches 11 bases. V dropped 7 bases and J dropped 5; count of bases not matched to a gene: 7. This CDR3 has 14 amino acids. Germline assignment: CDR1 MDHEN and CDR2 SYDVKM. This CDR3 is CASTVSGRANEQYF. The CDR3 region has the DNA TGTGCCAGCACCGTTAGCGGGAGGGCAAACGAGCAGTACTTC.

This clone appeared once. This chain joins TRBV18 and TRBJ2-2, with a weak D call TRBD1 (5 bases). This CDR3 contains 15 residues. Between the trimmed V and J ends, which lost 3 bases and 6 bases, there was a span of 14 bases. Looked up from germline, CDR1 is KGHSH and CDR2 is LQKENI. CDR3 residues: CASSPYVTGAGELFF. The CDR3 DNA reads as TGTGCCAGCTCACCGTACGTTACAGGCGCCGGGGAGCTGTTTTTT.

The chain recombines TRBV6-6 with TRBJ1-1, with 7 nucleotides matching TRBD1. Germline-derived CDR1 and CDR2 are MNHNY and SVGAGI (reference sequence). CDR3 length: 16 residues. J was trimmed by 6 bases and V by 6 bases; bases with no gene match: 16. The CDR3 coding sequence is TGTGCCAGCAGCCAGGGACAGTCCGCCGTGAGGGCTGAAGCTTTCTTT. Protein sequence: CASSQGQSAVRAEAFF.

V usage is TRBV9 and J usage is TRBJ1-3; 8 nucleotides align to TRBD1. V lost 7 bases to trimming and J lost 2 bases; unmatched junction nucleotides: 8. The CDR3 loop spans 15 amino acids. The germline V gene encodes CDR1 SGDLS and CDR2 YYNGEE. In nucleotides, the CDR3 is TGTGCCAGCGCCCCGGGGACAGGCGCTGGAAACACCATATATTTT. Residues: CASAPGTGAGNTIYF.

The genes are TRBV7-2 and TRBJ2-3, with TRBD2 as a possible D gene (6 bases). The germline V and J ends were trimmed by 5 bases and 1 base, with 10 bases remaining between them. The germline V gene has CDR1 SGHTA and CDR2 FQGNSA. This CDR3 region has 14 residues. CDR3 sequence reads: CASSQGLRTDTQYF. The CDR3 nucleotides are TGTGCCAGCAGCCAGGGACTTCGCACAGATACGCAGTATTTT.

The CDR3, as DNA: TGTGCCAGCAGTGAGTGGGGGGGTGGGGCCAACGTCCTGACTTTC. Its translation is CASSEWGGGANVLTF. The chain uses TRBV6-1 and TRBJ2-6; 7 positions agree with TRBD2. This CDR3 contains 15 residues. After removal of 3 bases from V and 3 bases from J, the junction contained 2 bases not matched to a gene. Germline CDR1 and CDR2: MNHNS and SASEGT.

This clone was counted a few times. This sequence joins TRBV30 and TRBJ1-1; a possible D gene is TRBD1 (5 bases). CDR3 size: 15 residues. CDR1 GTSNPN and CDR2 SVGIG come from the germline V gene (reference sequence). V was cut by 0 bases and J by 5 bases, with 16 bases left in between. As DNA, the CDR3 is TGTGCCTGGAGTGTACGGGGGGGAATTTGGACTGAAGCTTTCTTT. Encoded protein: CAWSVRGGIWTEAFF. Using reference TRBV30 and TRBJ1-1 for the parts outside the CDR3, the full variable domain is SQTIHQWPATLVQPVGSPLSLECTVEGTSNPNLYWYRQAAGRGLQLLFYSVGIGQISSEVPQNLSASRPQDRQFILSSKKLLLSDSGFYLCAWSVRGGIWTEAFFGQGTRLTVV.

The J gene is TRBJ1-2, the V gene TRBV30, with 7 nucleotides matching TRBD1. Trimming cost V 1 base and J 8 bases; bases outside gene matches: 4. Germline loops: CDR1 GTSNPN, CDR2 SVGIG (reference sequence). CDR3 length: 12 residues. The CDR3 coding sequence is TGTGCCTGGAGTGCAACAGGGGTCGGCTACACCTTC. It yields the protein CAWSATGVGYTF.

The genes are TRBV9 and TRBJ2-1, with TRBD2 matching 12 bases. V lost 0 bases and J lost 7; bases outside the gene matches: 5. The CDR3 is made up of 16 amino acids. In germline, CDR1 is SGDLS, CDR2 YYNGEE. The CDR3 DNA is TGTGCCAGCAGCGTAGCGGAGACTAGCGGGAGAAATGAGCAGTTCTTC. It is translated as CASSVAETSGRNEQFF. The entire variable domain, with the rest obtained from reference TRBV9 and TRBJ2-1, is as follows: DSGVTQTPKHLITATGQRVTLRCSPRSGDLSVYWYQQSLDQGLQFLIQYYNGEERAKGNILERFSAQQFPDLHSELNLSSLELGDSALYFCASSVAETSGRNEQFFGPGTRLTVL.

This chain connects TRBV9 to TRBJ1-2; 7 bases are a match to TRBD1. CDR3 length: 14 residues. The germline V gene encodes CDR1 SGDLS and CDR2 YYNGEE. V was clipped by 0 bases and J by 4 bases; unmatched bases: 3. The chain's CDR3 is CASSVEDRSYGYTF. For the CDR3, the DNA is TGTGCCAGCAGCGTAGAGGACAGGAGCTATGGCTACACCTTC.

The rearrangement joins TRBV6-1 to TRBJ1-1, with 9 nucleotides matching TRBD1. CDR3 length: 17 amino acids. J gave up 1 base and V 3 bases, and 9 bases lay outside the gene matches. Germline CDR1 and CDR2: MNHNS and SASEGT. DNA of the CDR3: TGTGCCAGCAGTGACCCACCTGGACAGGGGACGAACACTGAAGCTTTCTTT. It yields the protein CASSDPPGQGTNTEAFF.

The chain employs TRBV19 and TRBJ2-7; TRBD2 matches at 8 bases. The CDR3 length is 14 residues. Germline-derived CDR1 and CDR2 are LNHDA and SQIVND (reference sequence). Trimming at V came to 5 bases and at J to 6 bases, leaving 9 bases not matched to a gene. CDR3 region: CASSSQAGVGEQYF. The CDR3, as DNA: TGTGCCAGTAGTTCCCAAGCGGGAGTGGGCGAGCAGTACTTC. The complete variable domain, with remaining parts taken from reference TRBV19 and TRBJ2-7, reads DGGITQSPKYLFRKEGQNVTLSCEQNLNHDAMYWYRQDPGQGLRLIYYSQIVNDFQKGDIAEGYSVSREKKESFPLTVTSAQKNPTAFYLCASSSQAGVGEQYFGPGTRLTVT.

The J gene is TRBJ2-3, the V gene TRBV27; possible D gene TRBD2, 5 bases. V lost 3 bases and J 2 bases, leaving 9 bases between the germline ends. This CDR3 is 14 amino acids long. CDR1 and CDR2 from the germline V gene are MNHEY and SMNVEV (reference sequence). The CDR3 DNA reads as TGTGCCAGCAGTTTGTCAGCGGCCACAGATACGCAGTATTTT. Translation gives CASSLSAATDTQYF.

This clone was seen a few times. V is TRBV4-1 and J is TRBJ1-5; the D is unclear. The CDR3 consists of 16 residues. Deletions cut 0 bases from V and 0 bases from J, with 9 bases between. Germline V lookup: CDR1 MGHRA, CDR2 YSYEKL. CDR3 region: CASSQDGGYSNQPQHF. The CDR3 bases are TGCGCCAGCAGCCAAGATGGAGGGTATAGCAATCAGCCCCAGCATTTT.

The table lists this clone with a few counts. The J gene is TRBJ1-1, the V gene TRBV14, with a tentative D call TRBD1 (5 bases). The CDR3 totals 13 residues. V was clipped by 0 bases and J by 7 bases, with 9 bases between them. Germline V gene sequence: CDR1 SGHDN, CDR2 FVKESK. This CDR3 reads CASSQDGGIEAFF. CDR3 bases: TGTGCCAGCAGCCAAGATGGGGGGATTGAAGCTTTCTTT.

This chain joins TRBV18 and TRBJ2-7; D perhaps matches TRBD1 (6 bases). The CDR3 is 13 amino acids. V was trimmed by 4 bases and J by 5 bases, leaving 12 bases between them. Germline V gene sequence: CDR1 KGHSH, CDR2 LQKENI. CDR3 loop: CASSQTGAHEQYF. For the CDR3, the DNA is TGTGCCAGCTCACAGACAGGTGCTCACGAGCAGTACTTC.

This sequence joins TRBV6-1 and TRBJ2-3, with TRBD2 matching 8 bases. The CDR3 sequence is 16 residues long. CDR1 and CDR2 (germline): MNHNS, SASEGT. V was pared by 1 base and J by 2 bases, with 5 bases of the junction left unmatched. This CDR3 is CASSEGSSGFTDTQYF. DNA for the CDR3: TGTGCCAGCAGTGAAGGTTCTAGCGGGTTCACAGATACGCAGTATTTT.

This clone occurred a few times. This chain links TRBV7-3 with TRBJ2-3; 10 bases line up with TRBD2. CDR3 length: 16 amino acids. The trim removed 4 bases at V and 0 bases at J, leaving 4 bases unmatched. Germline CDR1 reads SGHTA; CDR2 reads FQGTGA. Here the CDR3 reads CASSSGTSVSTDTQYF. DNA for the CDR3: TGTGCCAGCAGCTCCGGGACTAGCGTGAGCACAGATACGCAGTATTTT.

The chain is built from TRBV18 and TRBJ1-2, with TRBD1 matching 7 bases. CDR3 length: 13 residues. Germline trimming cut 4 bases from V and 5 bases from J; bases unmatched to any gene: 4. Germline-derived CDR1 and CDR2 are KGHSH and LQKENI. CDR3 coding DNA: TGTGCCAGCTCACTTGGGACAGAATATGGCTACACCTTC. It codes for CASSLGTEYGYTF.

CDR3 nucleotide sequence: TGTGCCACCAGGAAAAATAGGATCTATGGCTACACCTTC. Protein: CATRKNRIYGYTF. This chain links TRBV19 with TRBJ1-2; D ambiguous. CDR1 is LNHDA, CDR2 SQIVND, per germline (reference sequence). The CDR3 has 13 residues. The V and J ends lost 10 bases and 4 bases respectively, with 16 bases between them. Using reference TRBV19 and TRBJ1-2 for the parts outside the CDR3, the full variable domain is DGGITQSPKYLFRKEGQNVTLSCEQNLNHDAMYWYRQDPGQGLRLIYYSQIVNDFQKGDIAEGYSVSREKKESFPLTVTSAQKNPTAFYLCATRKNRIYGYTFGSGTRLTVV.